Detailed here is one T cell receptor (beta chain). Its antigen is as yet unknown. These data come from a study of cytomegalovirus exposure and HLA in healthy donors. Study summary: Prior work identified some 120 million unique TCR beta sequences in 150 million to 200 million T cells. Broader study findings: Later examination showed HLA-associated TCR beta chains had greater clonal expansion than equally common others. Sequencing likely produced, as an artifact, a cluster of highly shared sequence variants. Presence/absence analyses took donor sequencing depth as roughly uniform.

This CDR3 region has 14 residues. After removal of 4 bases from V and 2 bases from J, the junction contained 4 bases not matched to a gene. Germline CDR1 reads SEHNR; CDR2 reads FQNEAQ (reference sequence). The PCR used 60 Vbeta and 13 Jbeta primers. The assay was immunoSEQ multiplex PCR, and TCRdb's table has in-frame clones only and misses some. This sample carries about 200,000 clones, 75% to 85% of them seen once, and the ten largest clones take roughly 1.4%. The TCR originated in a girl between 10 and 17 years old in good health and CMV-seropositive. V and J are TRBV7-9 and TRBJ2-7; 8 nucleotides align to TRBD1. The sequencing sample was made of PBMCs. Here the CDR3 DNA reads TGTGCCAGCAGCTCAACGGGACAGGCCTACGAGCAGTACTTC. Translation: CASSSTGQAYEQYF.